These 26 T cell receptor beta chains were sequenced from one sample in a study of prognosis after radiotherapy for stage I lung cancer. The genomic DNA TCR beta CDR3 region underwent two rounds of multiplex PCR. During first-round PCR, primers specific to each TRBV and TRBJ gene were used. TCRdb independently ran MiXCR on the multiplex PCR reads; one entry per CDR3 protein. This sample carries more than 9,500 distinct CDR3 sequences, under 45% of them seen once, and the ten largest clones take about 57%. The source was PBMCs, collected before or after stereotactic body radiation therapy (not recorded which). These receptors came from a donor over 45 with non-small cell lung cancer.

The sample holds a few counts of this clonotype. V is TRBV2 and J is TRBJ2-7, with 8 nucleotides matching TRBD1. CDR1 and CDR2 (germline): SNHLY, FYNNEI. V shed 6 bases and J 3 bases; nucleotides not matched to a gene: 10. This CDR3 comprises 15 residues. CDR3 in amino acids: CASRAQTGTGYEQYF. The CDR3, as DNA: TGTGCCAGCAGAGCCCAGACCGGGACAGGCTACGAGCAGTACTTC.

This clonotype was observed many times. The gene calls are TRBV9 and TRBJ2-3, with D uncertain. This CDR3 is built from 13 residues. Germline V CDR1 and CDR2: SGDLS, YYNGEE. V was clipped by 3 bases and J by 5 bases, with 10 bases between them. The CDR3 spells CASSAIILDTQYF. Here the CDR3 DNA reads TGTGCCAGCAGCGCAATCATCTTAGATACGCAGTATTTT.

This clonotype was seen repeatedly, ten times or more. This chain uses TRBV18 with TRBJ2-1; D gene unclear. The CDR3 sequence is 12 residues long. V lost 3 bases, J lost 4 bases, and 4 bases lay in between. Per the germline V gene, CDR1 is KGHSH and CDR2 is LQKENI. The CDR3 bases are TGTGCCAGCTCACCCGGATACAATGAGCAGTTCTTC. Amino acids: CASSPGYNEQFF.

This clonotype has ten or more counts. The rearrangement links TRBV7-2 to TRBJ1-2; 9 bases line up with TRBD1. V dropped 5 bases and J dropped 7; count of bases not matched to a gene: 8. CDR3 length: 14 residues. Germline loops: CDR1 SGHTA, CDR2 FQGNSA. The CDR3 nucleotides read TGTGCCAGCAGCGTATGGGACAGGGCCGGTGGCTACACCTTC. Translation gives CASSVWDRAGGYTF.

With regard to this clonotype: A clone one base away is much larger, so this may be a read error. This chain joins TRBV4-1 and TRBJ2-5; 9 bases fit TRBD1. CDR1 and CDR2 (germline): MGHRA, YSYEKL. J lost 5 bases, V lost 5 bases, and 6 bases had no gene match. This CDR3 is built from 14 residues. The CDR3 protein is CASSEGQGMETQYF. The CDR3 DNA sequence: TGCGCCAGCAGCGAAGGACAGGGGATGGAGACCCAGTACTTC.

By proportion, this clonotype is medium-sized (0.01 to 0.1%). The chain employs TRBV11-2 and TRBJ2-5, with 10 bases aligning to TRBD1. This CDR3 comprises 14 residues. CDR1 and CDR2 from the germline V gene are SGHAT and FQNNGV. Losses at the gene ends were 3 bases for V and 3 bases for J; bases not matched to a gene: 1. CDR3 bases: TGTGCCAGCAGCTTCGGGACAGGGGAAGAGACCCAGTACTTC. Its translation: CASSFGTGEETQYF.

With respect to this clonotype: The junction shows a germline mismatch at one end, possibly a read error. This chain connects TRBV28 to TRBJ2-7; 8 bases map to TRBD1. CDR3 size: 15 residues. CDR1 is MDHEN and CDR2 is SYDVKM in the germline V gene. The CDR3 region is CAGSPPGQDPYEQYF. The CDR3 bases are TGTGCCGGCAGTCCCCCGGGACAGGACCCCTACGAGCAGTACTTC.

This clonotype is medium-sized (0.01 to 0.1%). The gene calls are TRBV3-1 and TRBJ2-2; D possibly corresponds to TRBD1 (6 bases). V gave up 6 bases and J gave up 3 bases, with 11 bases separating them. The germline CDR1 and CDR2 sequences are LGHDT and YNNKEL (reference sequence). CDR3 length: 14 amino acids. This CDR3 reads CASRGASYTGELFF. CDR3 bases: TGTGCCAGCAGGGGGGCCTCCTACACCGGGGAGCTGTTTTTT.

Ten or more counts support this clonotype. V is TRBV19 and J is TRBJ2-4; 11 bases match TRBD2. The J segment lost 4 bases and the V segment lost 5 bases, leaving 4 bases of the junction unmatched. Germline loops: CDR1 LNHDA, CDR2 SQIVND (reference sequence). The CDR3 is 15 amino acids. The CDR3 spells CASSVLAGGKNIQYF. CDR3 in DNA: TGTGCCAGTAGTGTCCTAGCGGGAGGTAAAAACATTCAGTACTTC.

In its sample, this clonotype was seen many times. The V gene is TRBV14, the J gene TRBJ2-7; no clear D gene. The CDR3 consists of 15 residues. CDR1 is SGHDN and CDR2 is FVKESK in the germline V gene. V was clipped by 0 bases and J by 4 bases, with 13 bases between them. The CDR3 DNA follows: TGTGCCAGCAGCCAAGATTCGTACTACACATACGAGCAGTACTTC. It codes for CASSQDSYYTYEQYF.

This clonotype was picked up one time. This could be a read error, since a much larger clone is one nucleotide away. J is TRBJ2-7 and V is TRBV5-4, with D possibly TRBD2 on 6 matching bases. Germline-derived CDR1 and CDR2 are SGHNT and YYREEE (reference sequence). This CDR3 region has 13 residues. CDR3 protein: CDSSLAGLYEQYV. The CDR3 bases are TGTGACAGCAGCCTCGCGGGACTCTACGAGCAGTACGTC.

This clonotype was observed many times. The rearrangement links TRBV29-1 to TRBJ2-5; 9 nucleotides align to TRBD2. Germline CDR1 reads SQVTM; CDR2 reads ANQGSEA. The CDR3 totals 15 residues. The V segment lost 6 bases and the J segment 5 bases; nucleotides outside the gene matches: 13. CDR3 loop: CSVAPSAGGWETQYF. CDR3 bases: TGCAGCGTGGCGCCATCAGCGGGGGGTTGGGAGACCCAGTACTTC.

This clonotype showed up many times. This sequence joins TRBV4-1 and TRBJ2-4, with TRBD2 matching over 10 bases. Germline values: CDR1 MGHRA, CDR2 YSYEKL. Trimming cost V 0 bases and J 2 bases; bases outside gene matches: 4. This CDR3 has 17 amino acids. The chain's CDR3 is CASSQDIAGGSKNIQYF. Here the CDR3 DNA reads TGCGCCAGCAGCCAAGATATAGCGGGAGGTTCCAAAAACATTCAGTACTTC.

Details on this clonotype: This likely came from a read error, as a far larger clone is one base away. The rearrangement joins TRBV7-9 to TRBJ2-2, with 8 positions matching TRBD2. The germline V gene encodes CDR1 SEHNR and CDR2 FQNEAQ (reference sequence). The CDR3 loop spans 16 amino acids. CDR3 in DNA: TGTGCCAGCAGCTTGGGACTAGATAGGAACACCGGGGATCTGTTTTTT. It yields the protein CASSLGLDRNTGDLFF.

The genes are TRBV6-1 and TRBJ2-3, with D tentatively TRBD1 or TRBD2 (5 bases each). V was pared by 11 bases and J by 2 bases, with 17 bases between. The CDR3 is 14 residues long. Germline assignment: CDR1 MNHNS and CDR2 SASEGT. The DNA of the CDR3 is TGTGCCTGCTGGGACGGATTCTTCACAGATACGCAGTATTTT. Protein: CACWDGFFTDTQYF.

The genes are TRBV6-5 and TRBJ2-1, with 10 bases aligning to TRBD2. The CDR3 runs 15 residues. V trimming: 3 bases; J trimming: 9 bases; junction bases outside the gene matches: 8. Germline V gene data show CDR1 as MNHEY and CDR2 as SVGAGI. The DNA of the CDR3 is TGTGCCAGCAGTTATCTAGCGGGAGTGGGGACTGAGCAGTTCTTC. Translating gives CASSYLAGVGTEQFF.

In its sample, this clonotype was seen a few times. This chain connects TRBV24-1 to TRBJ2-7; weak D call: TRBD2 (5 bases). This CDR3 is built from 15 residues. Germline assignment: CDR1 KGHDR and CDR2 SFDVKD. Trimming removed 3 bases at V and 5 bases at J, with 16 bases between. The CDR3 reads CATSDAGLPEDEQYF. As DNA, the CDR3 is TGTGCCACCAGTGATGCGGGTCTACCGGAGGACGAGCAGTACTTC.

Regarding this clonotype: With only one base between it and a far larger clone, this is likely a read error. In DNA, the CDR3 is TGTACCAGCACTAGGACAGGGGTAAGAAATGAGCAGTTCTTC. Amino acids: CTSTRTGVRNEQFF. The chain joins TRBV6-5 to TRBJ2-1; 9 bases fit TRBD1. CDR3 length: 14 amino acids. CDR1 is MNHEY and CDR2 is SVGAGI in the germline V gene.

Relative to its sample, this clonotype is medium-sized. The chain is built from TRBV19 and TRBJ1-6; D ambiguous. The CDR3 spans 15 residues. V lost 3 bases, J lost 8 bases, and 14 bases lay in between. Germline V gene lookup returns CDR1 LNHDA and CDR2 SQIVND (reference sequence). The CDR3 coding sequence is TGTGCCAGTAGTATCCAGCCCGGCACGGATTCACCCCTCCACTTT. It codes for CASSIQPGTDSPLHF.

This clonotype appeared once. With a far larger clone one base away, a read error is the likely cause. The chain is built from TRBV7-3 and TRBJ2-7; 8 bases fit TRBD1. The length of the CDR3 is 16 residues. Looked up from germline, CDR1 is SGHTA and CDR2 is FQGTGA. The CDR3 spells CASSSDSGTGLYEKYV. CDR3 DNA: TGTGCCAGCAGCTCCGACTCCGGGACAGGTTTATACGAGAAGTACGTC.

The chain has TRBV7-9 and TRBJ1-1; 9 positions agree with TRBD1. This CDR3 comprises 11 residues. V shed 8 bases, J shed 8 bases, and the junction held 3 bases outside the gene matches. From germline, CDR1 is SEHNR and CDR2 FQNEAQ (reference sequence). CDR3 loop: CASPTGGEAFF. The CDR3 DNA is TGTGCCAGCCCAACAGGGGGCGAAGCTTTCTTT.

By share, this clonotype counts as medium-sized. The chain employs TRBV7-3 and TRBJ2-3; no firm D call. Germline V gene data show CDR1 as SGHTA and CDR2 as FQGTGA. The CDR3 loop spans 13 amino acids. With 3 bases removed from V and 3 bases from J, the gap between germline ends came to 7 bases. CDR3 bases: TGTGCCAGCAGCTTCTCAGGTACAGATACGCAGTATTTT. Amino acids: CASSFSGTDTQYF.

The chain combines TRBV4-3 with TRBJ2-7; TRBD2 might be the D (6 bases). CDR3 length equals 14 residues. Germline CDR1 reads LGHNA; CDR2 reads YSLEER. With 4 bases removed from V and 6 bases from J, the gap between germline ends came to 16 bases. CDR3 nucleotide sequence: TGCGCCAGCAGCCGCGACGGGGGTGCCTCCGAGCAGTACTTC. Residues: CASSRDGGASEQYF.

This clonotype has a count of ten or more. This rearrangement joins TRBV6-5 to TRBJ1-4; D remains unclear. Germline loops: CDR1 MNHEY, CDR2 SVGAGI. The CDR3 runs 14 residues. V was cut by 2 bases and J by 4 bases, with 8 bases left in between. This CDR3 reads CASSYGRNNEKLFF. The CDR3 DNA follows: TGTGCCAGCAGTTACGGGAGAAATAATGAAAAACTGTTTTTT.

Of note for this clonotype: A far bigger clonotype differs at one base, so this is likely a read error. This chain links TRBV6-1 with TRBJ2-5; D is possibly TRBD2 (5 bases). This CDR3 has 16 amino acids. The V end lost 5 bases, the J end lost 11 bases, and 27 bases lay between the germline ends. The germline gives CDR1 MNHNS, CDR2 SASEGT. The CDR3 region is CASSPRLIAGYNEQYF. The DNA of the CDR3 is TGTGCCAGCAGTCCAAGACTAATAGCTGGATACAATGAGCAGTACTTC.

This clonotype was seen repeatedly, ten times or more. The chain carries TRBV20-1 and TRBJ1-2; TRBD1 aligns across 8 bases. The CDR3 sequence is 14 residues long. Germline CDR1 DFQATT, CDR2 SNEGSKA (reference sequence). V dropped 6 bases and J dropped 7; count of bases not matched to a gene: 13. Here the CDR3 DNA reads TGCAGTGCCCCATCAGGGGGCGCTGCGTCTGGCTACACCTTC. Translation: CSAPSGGAASGYTF.